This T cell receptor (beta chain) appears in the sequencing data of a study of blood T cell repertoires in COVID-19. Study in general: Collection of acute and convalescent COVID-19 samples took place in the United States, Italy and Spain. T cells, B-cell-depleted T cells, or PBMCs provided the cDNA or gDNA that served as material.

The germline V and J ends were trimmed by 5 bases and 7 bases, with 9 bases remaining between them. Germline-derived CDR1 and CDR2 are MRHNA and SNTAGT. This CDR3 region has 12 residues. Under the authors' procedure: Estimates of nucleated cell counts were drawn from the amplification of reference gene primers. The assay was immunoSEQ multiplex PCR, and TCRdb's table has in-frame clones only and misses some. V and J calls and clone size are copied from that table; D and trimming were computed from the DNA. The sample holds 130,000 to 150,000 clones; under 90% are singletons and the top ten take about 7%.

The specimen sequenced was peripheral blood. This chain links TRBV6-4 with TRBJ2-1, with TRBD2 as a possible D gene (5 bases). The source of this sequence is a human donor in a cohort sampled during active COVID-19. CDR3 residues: CASSPEGNEQFF. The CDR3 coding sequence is TGTGCCAGCAGTCCTGAGGGAAATGAGCAGTTCTTC.